This TCR beta chain appears in the sequencing data of a study of T cell repertoires in cytomegalovirus infection. Study at large: From public TCR beta signatures came an indication of both CMV infection and matching HLA type.

TCRdb used MiXCR to reprocess the reads, holding one entry per CDR3 protein. The table has 350,000 to 450,000 distinct CDR3 sequences, around a sixth seen once. This clonotype came up a few times. The antigen is unknown. Notes on the study in general: Cumulative public TCR beta family frequency identified carriers of CMV plus the relevant HLA. It was HLA-C-restricted CMV-specific TCR beta clonotypes that dominated the response ex vivo.

Between the trimmed V and J ends, which lost 2 bases and 0 bases, there was a span of 15 bases. Germline CDR1 is MGHDK and CDR2 is SYGVNS. The CDR3 length is 17 residues. The sample consisted of PBMCs. The chain links TRBV25-1 to TRBJ2-3; D is uncertain. This clonotype was sampled from a human donor in good health (CMV status not recorded). Some clones in this sample may be carry-over from other donors' samples. This CDR3 is CASSELGGLGSTDTQYF. CDR3 coding DNA: TGTGCCAGCAGTGAACTAGGTGGGCTAGGCAGCACAGATACGCAGTATTTT. The full variable domain, its missing parts supplied by reference TRBV25-1 and TRBJ2-3, is EADIYQTPRYLVIGTGKKITLECSQTMGHDKMYWYQQDPGMELHLIHYSYGVNSTEKGDLSSESTVSRIRTEHFPLTLESARPSHTSQYLCASSELGGLGSTDTQYFGPGTRLTVL.